Shown below are 32 T cell receptor beta chains from a single sample sequenced in a study of response to subunit inactivated influenza vaccine. TCRdb fed the RT-PCR reads into MiXCR, producing one record per CDR3 protein. The sample lists approximately 520,000 distinct CDR3 sequences, more than 15% occurring once. The sample in question was CD4+ T cells sorted from PBMCs, obtained roughly 24 months after vaccination. The source of these receptors is a man between 50 and 70 years old who received an inactivated influenza vaccine.

A few counts support this clonotype. The chain joins TRBV7-2 to TRBJ2-3; 7 nucleotides match TRBD2. Losses at the gene ends were 3 bases for V and 4 bases for J; bases not matched to a gene: 10. The CDR3 contains 16 residues. From germline, CDR1 is SGHTA and CDR2 FQGNSA. The CDR3 spells CASSLNGPGLADTQYF. DNA of the CDR3: TGTGCCAGCAGCTTGAACGGTCCTGGACTAGCAGATACGCAGTATTTT.

V gene TRBV5-1 combines with J gene TRBJ2-7; no reliable D call. This CDR3 contains 15 residues. Germline V gives CDR1 SGHRS, CDR2 YFSETQ. The V gene lost 1 base and the J gene lost 3 bases, with 14 bases spanning the gap. CDR3 protein: CASSLRTVKRYEQYF. The CDR3 bases are TGCGCCAGCAGCTTGAGGACGGTGAAACGCTACGAGCAGTACTTC.

This rearrangement joins TRBV28 to TRBJ2-5; D unclear. The ends were cut back, 6 bases at V and 2 bases at J, with 19 bases in the middle. The germline CDR1 and CDR2 sequences are MDHEN and SYDVKM. This CDR3 comprises 16 residues. For the CDR3, the DNA is TGTGCCAGCAGCAACTCCGGCCTTGCGATTCAAGAGACCCAGTACTTC. This translates into CASSNSGLAIQETQYF.

This clonotype was detected a few times. J is TRBJ2-7 and V is TRBV12-3 or TRBV12-4; 8 bases are a match to TRBD1. The length of the CDR3 is 15 residues. V was pared by 4 bases and J by 1 base, with 6 bases of the junction left unmatched. The CDR3 protein is CASSSTTGESYEQYF. As DNA, the CDR3 is TGTGCCAGCAGTTCAACGACAGGGGAATCCTACGAGCAGTACTTC.

The J gene is TRBJ2-5, the V gene TRBV5-1, with 9 bases lining up with TRBD2. The germline V gene has CDR1 SGHRS and CDR2 YFSETQ. The V gene end was trimmed by 4 bases and the J gene end by 1 base; junction bases not matched to a gene: 8. The CDR3 loop spans 16 amino acids. The CDR3 DNA reads TGCGCCAGCAGCCCCCCGCCGCGGGGGGGCCAAGAGACCCAGTACTTC. This gives the protein CASSPPPRGGQETQYF.

This clonotype was detected only a few times. The chain recombines TRBV12-3 or TRBV12-4 with TRBJ1-1, with D possibly TRBD1 on 5 matching bases. V shed 6 bases and J shed 7 bases, with 12 bases lying between them. There are 12 residues in the CDR3. The CDR3 region is CASSRTRSEAFF. The CDR3 nucleotides read TGTGCCAGCAGCCGGACAAGAAGTGAAGCTTTCTTT.

This clonotype was observed a few times. The J gene is TRBJ1-1, the V gene TRBV20-1; 9 bases are shared with TRBD1. Trimming took 3 bases from V and 4 from J; bases not matched to a gene: 15. This CDR3 has 17 residues. Germline V gives CDR1 DFQATT, CDR2 SNEGSKA (reference sequence). The CDR3 protein is CSASPPTGGTLGTEAFF. CDR3 DNA: TGCAGTGCTAGTCCCCCGACAGGGGGGACTTTGGGCACTGAAGCTTTCTTT.

The table lists this clonotype with a few counts. The chain joins TRBV3-1 to TRBJ1-5, with 7 bases fitting TRBD1. CDR1 is LGHDT and CDR2 is YNNKEL in the germline V gene (reference sequence). This CDR3 is 14 amino acids long. Losses at the gene ends were 7 bases for V and 4 bases for J; bases not matched to a gene: 7. The chain's CDR3 is CASTQTGWNQPQHF. The CDR3 bases are TGTGCCAGCACTCAGACAGGGTGGAATCAGCCCCAGCATTTT.

The rearrangement links TRBV18 to TRBJ2-7, with TRBD1 matching 10 bases. The CDR3 totals 15 residues. Germline lookup yields CDR1 KGHSH and CDR2 LQKENI. V shed 3 bases, J shed 3 bases, and the junction held 5 bases outside the gene matches. In DNA form, the CDR3 reads TGTGCCAGCTCACCCCCGACAGGGGGCGGCTACGAGCAGTACTTC. Protein sequence: CASSPPTGGGYEQYF.

This clonotype occurred a few times. The genes are TRBV7-8 and TRBJ2-5; TRBD2 matches 7 bases. Germline V gene lookup returns CDR1 SGHVS and CDR2 FQNEAQ. Losses at the gene ends were 3 bases for V and 3 bases for J; bases not matched to a gene: 7. This CDR3 has 15 residues. This CDR3 is CASSLGMGREETQYF. CDR3 nucleotide sequence: TGTGCCAGCAGCTTGGGAATGGGGAGGGAAGAGACCCAGTACTTC.

This clonotype was observed a handful of times. The rearrangement uses TRBV12-3 or TRBV12-4 and TRBJ2-7, with 8 bases lining up with TRBD2. J gave up 2 bases and V 5 bases, and 5 bases lay outside the gene matches. The CDR3 runs 14 residues. CDR3 protein: CASSGAGAPYEQYF. The CDR3 bases are TGTGCCAGCAGTGGAGCGGGGGCCCCCTACGAGCAGTACTTC.

The chain couples TRBV6-1 to TRBJ2-7; D is unclear. The germline V and J ends were trimmed by 2 bases and 4 bases, with 9 bases remaining between them. In germline, CDR1 is MNHNS, CDR2 SASEGT. There are 13 residues in the CDR3. The CDR3 loop reads CASSESMVYEQYF. CDR3 coding DNA: TGTGCCAGCAGTGAAAGCATGGTTTACGAGCAGTACTTC.

This chain uses TRBV11-2 with TRBJ2-4; 7 nucleotides align to TRBD2. The germline V gene has CDR1 SGHAT and CDR2 FQNNGV. There are 12 residues in the CDR3. The ends lost 5 bases at V and 8 bases at J; junction bases unmatched: 3. The CDR3 region has the DNA TGTGCCAGCAGCCCTACTAGCGACATTCAGTACTTC. Translated, it gives CASSPTSDIQYF.

This sequence joins TRBV6-1 and TRBJ2-4; D not certain. Germline values: CDR1 MNHNS, CDR2 SASEGT. This CDR3 region has 15 residues. Trimming removed 3 bases from V and 0 bases from J, with 9 bases in between. The CDR3 DNA is TGTGCCAGCAGTGACGGCATCAGAGCCAAAAACATTCAGTACTTC. Protein sequence: CASSDGIRAKNIQYF.

This clonotype appeared many times. This rearrangement joins TRBV12-3 or TRBV12-4 to TRBJ1-6; 7 nucleotides match TRBD1. This CDR3 spans 14 amino acids. The V gene end was trimmed by 6 bases and the J gene end by 5 bases; junction bases not matched to a gene: 4. CDR3 region: CASSPGTDNSPLHF. CDR3 bases: TGTGCCAGCAGCCCCGGGACAGATAATTCACCCCTCCACTTT.

The sample holds one count of this clonotype. The chain uses TRBV20-1 and TRBJ2-1; D gene ambiguous. The CDR3 spans 14 residues. Germline V gene sequence: CDR1 DFQATT, CDR2 SNEGSKA (reference sequence). With 6 bases removed from V and 7 bases from J, the gap between germline ends came to 19 bases. The CDR3 sequence: CSALPARWLNEQFF. CDR3 nucleotide sequence: TGCAGTGCCCTCCCAGCTAGATGGTTGAATGAGCAGTTCTTC.

J is TRBJ2-7 and V is TRBV6-2 or TRBV6-3, with 7 bases matching TRBD1. CDR1 and CDR2 from the germline V gene are MNHEY and SVGEGT. Trimming at V came to 2 bases and at J to 0 bases, leaving 4 bases not matched to a gene. The CDR3 covers 15 residues. CDR3 DNA sequence: TGTGCCAGCAGTTACGGAGGACAGGCCTCCTACGAGCAGTACTTC. It specifies CASSYGGQASYEQYF.

This chain joins TRBV6-2 or TRBV6-3 and TRBJ2-4; no definite D call. This CDR3 comprises 12 residues. The V gene lost 6 bases and the J gene lost 6 bases, with 9 bases spanning the gap. Germline V gene sequence: CDR1 MNHEY, CDR2 SVGEGT. The CDR3 region is CASSYVGNIQYF. CDR3 coding DNA: TGTGCCAGCAGCTACGTAGGAAACATTCAGTACTTC.

The table lists this clonotype with many counts. This chain uses TRBV29-1 with TRBJ2-4; no clear D. Looked up from germline, CDR1 is SQVTM and CDR2 is ANQGSEA. CDR3 length: 12 residues. V lost 1 base to trimming and J lost 1 base, with 2 bases between them. The CDR3 loop is CSVEAAKNIQYF. CDR3 nucleotides: TGCAGCGTTGAAGCGGCCAAAAACATTCAGTACTTC.

This clonotype was detected only a few times. The chain is built from TRBV18 and TRBJ2-2; D not certain. The ends were cut back, 0 bases at V and 3 bases at J, with 2 bases in the middle. Germline-derived CDR1 and CDR2 are KGHSH and LQKENI. This CDR3 contains 13 residues. CDR3 amino acids: CASSPPYTGELFF. The CDR3 coding sequence is TGTGCCAGCTCACCACCGTACACCGGGGAGCTGTTTTTT.

About this clonotype: A much larger clone lies one base from this, so it may be a read error. The rearrangement joins TRBV10-3 to TRBJ2-2, with D perhaps being TRBD1 or TRBD2 (6 bases each). This CDR3 has 17 amino acids. The germline V gene has CDR1 ENHRY and CDR2 SYGVKD. V was shortened by 0 bases and J by 4 bases, with 15 bases between the two germline ends. The DNA of the CDR3 is TGTGCCATCAGTGAGTCTTTGGGGGGCCTGATCACCGGGGAGCTGTTTTTT. Translating gives CAISESLGGLITGELFF.

This clonotype was observed a handful of times. V is TRBV5-1 and J is TRBJ2-1; 9 bases align to TRBD1. J gave up 10 bases and V 2 bases, and 7 bases lay outside the gene matches. Germline loops: CDR1 SGHRS, CDR2 YFSETQ. The CDR3 totals 14 residues. The CDR3 DNA follows: TGCGCCAGCAGCTTTGACAGGGGGGGTAGGGAGCAGTTCTTC. Protein sequence: CASSFDRGGREQFF.

CDR3 bases: TGCGCCAGCAGCCTAGAGGAGGGCACTGAAGCTTTCTTT. This codes for CASSLEEGTEAFF. The chain joins TRBV4-1 to TRBJ1-1; no reliable D call. There are 13 residues in the CDR3. Germline V gene sequence: CDR1 MGHRA, CDR2 YSYEKL. Trimming shortened V by 4 bases and J by 4 bases, and 10 bases separated the two germline ends.

This clonotype was found a few times. The chain is built from TRBV20-1 and TRBJ2-1; 8 nucleotides align to TRBD2. CDR1 is DFQATT, CDR2 SNEGSKA, per germline (reference sequence). The CDR3 has 14 residues. V lost 6 bases and J lost 1; bases outside the gene matches: 5. In nucleotides, the CDR3 is TGCAGTGCCGGAAAGCGGGGGTCCTACAATGAGCAGTTCTTC. It is translated as CSAGKRGSYNEQFF.

This clonotype was found a few times. The V call is TRBV20-1, the J call TRBJ2-4; 9 positions agree with TRBD1. Germline loops: CDR1 DFQATT, CDR2 SNEGSKA (reference sequence). V lost 4 bases, J lost 2 bases, and 9 bases stayed unmatched. This CDR3 has 16 residues. CDR3 nucleotides: TGCAGTGCTAAGAAAGGGACAGGGATAACCAAAAACATTCAGTACTTC. It codes for CSAKKGTGITKNIQYF.

This chain uses TRBV18 with TRBJ2-7, with D uncertain. The length of the CDR3 is 15 residues. V lost 6 bases and J 6 bases, leaving 21 bases between the germline ends. Per the germline V gene, CDR1 is KGHSH and CDR2 is LQKENI. CDR3 nucleotide sequence: TGTGCCAGCTCTGAGTCGGCAGGATCCTCTAGCGAGCAGTACTTC. The encoded protein is CASSESAGSSSEQYF.

Only a few counts were recorded for this clonotype. V is TRBV20-1 and J is TRBJ2-3, with 11 positions matching TRBD2. The germline CDR1 and CDR2 sequences are DFQATT and SNEGSKA (reference sequence). CDR3 size: 16 residues. Trimming took 3 bases from V and 3 from J; bases not matched to a gene: 8. The CDR3 spells CSARVAGGRGTDTQYF. The DNA of the CDR3 is TGCAGTGCTAGGGTAGCGGGAGGGCGCGGGACAGATACGCAGTATTTT.

In this sample, this clonotype turned up a few times. At one end the junction does not follow the germline gene, possibly because of a read error. The chain uses TRBV7-7 and TRBJ2-1; 14 positions match TRBD2. Germline CDR1 is SSHAT and CDR2 is FNYEAQ (reference sequence). The CDR3 runs 15 residues. The CDR3 sequence is CASSSGLAGAGEQFF. The DNA of the CDR3 is TGTGCTAGCAGCTCGGGACTAGCGGGGGCTGGTGAGCAGTTCTTC.

This clonotype turned up a few times. The chain is built from TRBV6-5 and TRBJ1-4; perhaps TRBD1 as D (5 bases). Trimming left V 2 bases short and J 4 bases short, with 11 bases between. This CDR3 spans 15 amino acids. Germline CDR1 MNHEY, CDR2 SVGAGI. The DNA of the CDR3 is TGTGCCAGCAGTTACGGGTCAGGGATTAATGAAAAACTGTTTTTT. Protein: CASSYGSGINEKLFF.

This clonotype was counted a few times. The conserved phenylalanine or tryptophan normally closing the CDR3 is absent here, so this likely arose from a read error. The V and J genes are TRBV5-4 and TRBJ1-1; tentative D call: TRBD1 (5 bases). The CDR3 has 15 residues. Germline CDR1 and CDR2: SGHNT and YYREEE (reference sequence). V was pared by 1 base and J by 3 bases, with 13 bases between. CDR3 residues: CASSLSAGWDTEAFL. CDR3 DNA sequence: TGTGCCAGCAGCTTGAGCGCAGGGTGGGACACTGAAGCTTTCCTT.

CDR3 DNA: TGTGCCATCAGTGAGTCGAGGACAAGCCAAGAGACCCAGTACTTC. Protein product: CAISESRTSQETQYF. The rearrangement links TRBV10-3 to TRBJ2-5, with D perhaps TRBD1 (5 bases). Trimming removed 0 bases from V and 1 base from J, with 9 bases in between. This CDR3 is built from 15 residues. Germline CDR1 and CDR2: ENHRY and SYGVKD.

This chain connects TRBV5-1 to TRBJ2-1; TRBD1 matches at 8 bases. Germline trimming cut 0 bases from V and 8 bases from J; bases unmatched to any gene: 10. Per the germline V gene, CDR1 is SGHRS and CDR2 is YFSETQ. There are 16 residues in the CDR3. Written as DNA, the CDR3 is TGCGCCAGCAGCTTGGGTCCGAGGACAGGGATCCATGAGCAGTTCTTC. Encoded protein: CASSLGPRTGIHEQFF.